This TCR beta chain was sequenced for a study of blood T cell repertoires in COVID-19. Trimming took 0 bases from V and 3 from J; bases not matched to a gene: 2. The CDR3 consists of 15 residues. CDR1 is LGHDT, CDR2 YNNKEL, per germline (reference sequence). The protocol was immunoSEQ multiplex PCR, while the TCRdb copy is restricted to in-frame clones and leaves out a portion. The sample lists under 150,000 clones, about 88% occurring once. Participants spanned ages about 18 to 90 years and resided in 20 to 30 US areas. The material sequenced was PBMCs or T cells enriched from blood (not recorded which). This TCR was sampled from a woman in her forties or fifties who had recovered from COVID-19. The V and J genes are TRBV3-1 (or the pseudogene TRBV3-2) and TRBJ2-7, with TRBD2 matching 10 bases. For the CDR3, the DNA is TGTGCCAGCAGCCAAGACTTAGCGGGGGGCTACGAGCAGTACTTC. It translates to CASSQDLAGGYEQYF.